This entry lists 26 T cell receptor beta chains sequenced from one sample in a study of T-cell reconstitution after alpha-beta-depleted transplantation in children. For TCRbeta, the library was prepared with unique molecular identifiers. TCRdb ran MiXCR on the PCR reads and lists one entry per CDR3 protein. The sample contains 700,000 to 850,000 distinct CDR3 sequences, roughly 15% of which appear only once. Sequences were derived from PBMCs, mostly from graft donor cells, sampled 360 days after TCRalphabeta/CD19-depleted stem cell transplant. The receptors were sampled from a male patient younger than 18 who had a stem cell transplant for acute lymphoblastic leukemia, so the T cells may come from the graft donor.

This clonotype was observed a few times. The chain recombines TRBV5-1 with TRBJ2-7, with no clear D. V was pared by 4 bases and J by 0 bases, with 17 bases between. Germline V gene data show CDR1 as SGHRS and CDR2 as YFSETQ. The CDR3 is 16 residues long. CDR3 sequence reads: CASSPDVFRDSYEQYF. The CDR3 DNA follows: TGCGCCAGCAGCCCGGACGTCTTTAGAGACTCCTACGAGCAGTACTTC. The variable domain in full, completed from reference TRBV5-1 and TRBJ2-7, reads KAGVTQTPRYLIKTRGQQVTLSCSPISGHRSVSWYQQTPGQGLQFLFEYFSETQRNKGNFPGRFSGRQFSNSRSEMNVSTLELGDSALYLCASSPDVFRDSYEQYFGPGTRLTVT.

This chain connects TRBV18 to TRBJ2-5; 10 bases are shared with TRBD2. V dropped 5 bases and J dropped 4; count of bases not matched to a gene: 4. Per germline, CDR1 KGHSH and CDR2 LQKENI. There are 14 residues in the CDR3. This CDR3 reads CASSGGLAVETQYF. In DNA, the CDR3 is TGTGCCAGCTCAGGAGGACTAGCGGTAGAGACCCAGTACTTC.

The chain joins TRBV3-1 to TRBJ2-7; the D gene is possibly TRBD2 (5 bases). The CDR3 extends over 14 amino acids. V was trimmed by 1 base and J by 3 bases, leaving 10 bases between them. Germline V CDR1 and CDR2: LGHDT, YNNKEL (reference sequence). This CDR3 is CASSQGRYLYEQYF. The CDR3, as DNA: TGTGCCAGCAGCCAAGGGAGGTACCTCTACGAGCAGTACTTC.

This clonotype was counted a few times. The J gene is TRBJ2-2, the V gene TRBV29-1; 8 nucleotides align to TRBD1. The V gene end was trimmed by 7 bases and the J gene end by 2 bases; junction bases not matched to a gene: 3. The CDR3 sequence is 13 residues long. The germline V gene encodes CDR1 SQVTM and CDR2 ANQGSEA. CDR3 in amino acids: CSGGQGNTGELFF. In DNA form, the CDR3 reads TGCAGCGGTGGACAGGGTAACACCGGGGAGCTGTTTTTT.

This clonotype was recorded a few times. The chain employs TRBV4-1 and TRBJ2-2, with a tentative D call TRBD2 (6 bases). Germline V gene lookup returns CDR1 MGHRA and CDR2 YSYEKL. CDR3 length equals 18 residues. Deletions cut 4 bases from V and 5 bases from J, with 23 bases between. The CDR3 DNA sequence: TGCGCCAGCAGCCTGGGGAGTCTGGCGGGGTCGAGGACCGGGGAGCTGTTTTTT. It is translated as CASSLGSLAGSRTGELFF.

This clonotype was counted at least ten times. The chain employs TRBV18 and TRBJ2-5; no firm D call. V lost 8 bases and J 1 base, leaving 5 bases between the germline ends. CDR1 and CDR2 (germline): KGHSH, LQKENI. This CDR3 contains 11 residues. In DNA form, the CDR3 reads TGTGCCAGCAGTGCCCAAGAGACCCAGTACTTC. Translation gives CASSAQETQYF. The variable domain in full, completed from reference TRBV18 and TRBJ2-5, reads NAGVMQNPRHLVRRRGQEARLRCSPMKGHSHVYWYRQLPEEGLKFMVYLQKENIIDESGMPKERFSAEFPKEGPSILRIQQVVRGDSAAYFCASSAQETQYFGPGTRLLVL.

The chain's CDR3 is CASSLGWGGETQYF. CDR3 nucleotide sequence: TGTGCCAGCAGCTTAGGGTGGGGAGGAGAGACCCAGTACTTC. The V call is TRBV7-6, the J call TRBJ2-5, with TRBD2 as a possible D gene (6 bases). This CDR3 is 14 amino acids long. The V gene's germline CDR1 is SGHVS and CDR2 FNYEAQ. The ends were cut back, 1 base at V and 4 bases at J, with 10 bases in the middle.

The CDR3 DNA reads TGTGCCAGCAGTCCAACCGGACAGGGGAATTCACCCCTCCACTTT. Amino acid sequence: CASSPTGQGNSPLHF. This rearrangement joins TRBV12-3 or TRBV12-4 to TRBJ1-6, with 9 bases lining up with TRBD1. This CDR3 contains 15 residues. The junction had 6 bases not matched to a gene; V was cut back by 5 bases and J by 7 bases.

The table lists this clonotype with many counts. Here the CDR3 DNA reads TGTGCCAGCAGGTCTCCGGGACGGACCTCCTACGAGCAGTACTTC. Translation gives CASRSPGRTSYEQYF. The rearrangement joins TRBV11-2 to TRBJ2-7, with D perhaps given as TRBD1 or TRBD2 (5 bases each). V was shortened by 6 bases and J by 0 bases, with 15 bases between the two germline ends. The CDR3 length is 15 residues. Germline CDR1 SGHAT, CDR2 FQNNGV.

CDR3 region: CASSPRRGTSSYEQYF. The DNA of the CDR3 is TGTGCCAGCAGTCCCAGGCGGGGCACCAGCTCCTACGAGCAGTACTTC. V is TRBV12-3 or TRBV12-4 and J is TRBJ2-7; TRBD2 might be the D (6 bases). The V and J ends lost 5 bases and 0 bases respectively, with 17 bases between them. The CDR3 totals 16 residues.

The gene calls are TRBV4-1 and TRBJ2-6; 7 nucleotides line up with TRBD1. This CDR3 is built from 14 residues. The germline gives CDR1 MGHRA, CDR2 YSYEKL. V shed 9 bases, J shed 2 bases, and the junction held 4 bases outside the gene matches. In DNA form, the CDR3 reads TGCGCCAGTTACAGGGGTACTGGGGCCAACGTCCTGACTTTC. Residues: CASYRGTGANVLTF.

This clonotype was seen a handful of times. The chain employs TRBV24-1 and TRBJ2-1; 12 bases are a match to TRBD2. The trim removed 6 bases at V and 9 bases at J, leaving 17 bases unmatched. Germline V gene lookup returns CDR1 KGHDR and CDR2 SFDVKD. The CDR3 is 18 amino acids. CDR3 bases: TGTGCCACCAGTCCACTAGCGGGAGGAGGGGCTGGGTACGGTGAGCAGTTCTTC. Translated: CATSPLAGGGAGYGEQFF.

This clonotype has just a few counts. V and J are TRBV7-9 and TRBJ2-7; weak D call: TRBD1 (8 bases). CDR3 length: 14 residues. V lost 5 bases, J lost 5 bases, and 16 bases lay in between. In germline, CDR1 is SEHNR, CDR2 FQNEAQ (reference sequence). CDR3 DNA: TGTGCCAGCAGCCCAGGGGGCCTAGCGGACGAGCAGTACTTC. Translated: CASSPGGLADEQYF. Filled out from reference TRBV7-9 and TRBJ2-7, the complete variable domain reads DTGVSQNPRHKITKRGQNVTFRCDPISEHNRLYWYRQTLGQGPEFLTYFQNEAQLEKSRLLSDRFSAERPKGSFSTLEIQRTEQGDSAMYLCASSPGGLADEQYFGPGTRLTVT.

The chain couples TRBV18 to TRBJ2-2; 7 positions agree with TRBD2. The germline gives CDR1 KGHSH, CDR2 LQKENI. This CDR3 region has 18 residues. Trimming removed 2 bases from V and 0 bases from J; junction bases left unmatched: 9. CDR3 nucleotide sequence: TGTGCCAGCTCACCAGGGCTAGCGGCAAAAGCGAACACCGGGGAGCTGTTTTTT. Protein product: CASSPGLAAKANTGELFF.

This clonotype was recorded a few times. This CDR3 reads CASSHVRVTGELFF. As DNA, the CDR3 is TGTGCCAGCAGCCACGTTCGAGTGACCGGGGAGCTGTTTTTT. The chain employs TRBV3-1 and TRBJ2-2; D not resolved. Trimming cost V 3 bases and J 5 bases, with 10 bases left between them. Germline V CDR1 and CDR2: LGHDT, YNNKEL (reference sequence). CDR3 size: 14 residues.

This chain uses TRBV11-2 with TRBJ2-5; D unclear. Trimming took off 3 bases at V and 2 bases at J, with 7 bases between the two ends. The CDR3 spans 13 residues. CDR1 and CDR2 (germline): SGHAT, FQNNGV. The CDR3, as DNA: TGTGCCAGCAGCTTTTTTGGTCAAGAGACCCAGTACTTC. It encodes CASSFFGQETQYF.

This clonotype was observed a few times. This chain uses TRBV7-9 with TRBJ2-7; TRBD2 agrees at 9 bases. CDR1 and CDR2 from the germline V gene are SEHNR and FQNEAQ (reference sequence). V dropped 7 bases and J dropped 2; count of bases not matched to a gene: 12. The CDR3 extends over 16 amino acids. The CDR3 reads CASTTRRTSGPYEQYF. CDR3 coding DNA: TGTGCCAGCACCACCAGACGTACTAGCGGGCCCTACGAGCAGTACTTC.

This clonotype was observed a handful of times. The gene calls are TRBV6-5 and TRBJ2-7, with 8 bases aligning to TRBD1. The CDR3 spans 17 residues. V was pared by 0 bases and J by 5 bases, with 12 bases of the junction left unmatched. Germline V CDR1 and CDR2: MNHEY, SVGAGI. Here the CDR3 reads CASSYSRGQDRAHEQYF. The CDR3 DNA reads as TGTGCCAGCAGTTACTCAAGAGGCCAGGACAGGGCCCACGAGCAGTACTTC.

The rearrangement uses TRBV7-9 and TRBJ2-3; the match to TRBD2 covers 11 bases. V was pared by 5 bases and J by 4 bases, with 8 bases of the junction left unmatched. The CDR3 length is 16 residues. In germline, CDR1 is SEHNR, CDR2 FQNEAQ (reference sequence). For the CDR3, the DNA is TGTGCCAGCAGCCAACTAGCGGGAGACGACGCAGATACGCAGTATTTT. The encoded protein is CASSQLAGDDADTQYF.

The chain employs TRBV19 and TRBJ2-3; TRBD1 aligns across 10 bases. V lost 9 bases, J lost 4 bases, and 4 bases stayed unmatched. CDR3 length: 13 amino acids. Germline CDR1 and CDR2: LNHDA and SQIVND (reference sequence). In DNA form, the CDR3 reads TGTGCCAGCCGGGACAGGGGATCAGATACGCAGTATTTT. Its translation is CASRDRGSDTQYF. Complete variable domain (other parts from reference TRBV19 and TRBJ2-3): DGGITQSPKYLFRKEGQNVTLSCEQNLNHDAMYWYRQDPGQGLRLIYYSQIVNDFQKGDIAEGYSVSREKKESFPLTVTSAQKNPTAFYLCASRDRGSDTQYFGPGTRLTVL.

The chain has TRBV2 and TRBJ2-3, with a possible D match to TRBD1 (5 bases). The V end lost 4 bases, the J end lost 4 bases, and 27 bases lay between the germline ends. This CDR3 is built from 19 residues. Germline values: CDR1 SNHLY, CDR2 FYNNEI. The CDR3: CASSVKRARTTRTSDTQYF. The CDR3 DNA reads TGTGCCAGCAGTGTGAAAAGGGCAAGGACAACTCGGACCTCAGATACGCAGTATTTT.

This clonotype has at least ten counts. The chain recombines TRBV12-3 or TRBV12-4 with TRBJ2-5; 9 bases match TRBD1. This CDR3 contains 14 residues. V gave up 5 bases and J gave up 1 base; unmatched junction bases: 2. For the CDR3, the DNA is TGTGCCAGCAGTACACAGGGGGCCCAAGAGACCCAGTACTTC. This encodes CASSTQGAQETQYF.

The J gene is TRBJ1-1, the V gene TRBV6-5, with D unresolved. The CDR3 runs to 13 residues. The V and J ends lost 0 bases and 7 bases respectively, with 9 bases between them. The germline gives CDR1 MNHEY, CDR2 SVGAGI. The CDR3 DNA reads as TGTGCCAGCAGTTACTCGTCCCCGTATGAAGCTTTCTTT. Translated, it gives CASSYSSPYEAFF.

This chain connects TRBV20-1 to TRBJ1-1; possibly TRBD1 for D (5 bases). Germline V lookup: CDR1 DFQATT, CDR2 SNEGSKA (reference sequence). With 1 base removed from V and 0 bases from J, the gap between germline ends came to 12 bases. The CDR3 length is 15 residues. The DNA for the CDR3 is TGCAGTGCTAGAGGGGGCCCCTTTATGAACACTGAAGCTTTCTTT. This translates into CSARGGPFMNTEAFF.

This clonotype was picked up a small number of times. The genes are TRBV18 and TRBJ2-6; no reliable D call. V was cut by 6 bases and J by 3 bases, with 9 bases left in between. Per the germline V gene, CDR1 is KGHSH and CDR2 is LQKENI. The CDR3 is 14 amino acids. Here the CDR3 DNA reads TGTGCCAGCTCTACATCAATTGGGGCCAACGTCCTGACTTTC. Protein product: CASSTSIGANVLTF.

CDR3: CASSEYGQGAQNEQFF. The CDR3 DNA reads as TGTGCCAGCAGTGAATATGGTCAGGGGGCGCAGAATGAGCAGTTCTTC. The V call is TRBV25-1, the J call TRBJ2-1; 8 bases map to TRBD1. Germline CDR1 MGHDK, CDR2 SYGVNS. J gave up 7 bases and V 0 bases, and 8 bases lay outside the gene matches. CDR3 length equals 16 residues.